The 27 T cell receptor beta chains below come from one sample, sequenced in a study of regulatory T cells in long-lasting Graves disease. Arm-PCR with iRepertoire HTBI primers amplified the CDR3 regions for these TCR beta libraries. TCRdb independently ran MiXCR on the multiplex PCR reads; one entry per CDR3 protein. The sample comprises some 440,000 distinct CDR3 sequences, 20% to 25% of which are singletons, and 6.5% to 10% rests with the top ten. Time point given: persistent/refractory GD, antithyroid drugs over 5 years with positive TRAb. PBMC RNA was the source of the TCR library. The sample in question was peripheral blood mononuclear cells (PBMCs), obtained when the disease was refractory, from a patient treated with antithyroid drugs. The receptors shown here come from a female donor with Graves disease.

This sequence joins TRBV19 and TRBJ1-6; 11 nucleotides agree with TRBD1. CDR1 LNHDA and CDR2 SQIVND come from the germline V gene (reference sequence). V lost 5 bases to trimming and J lost 9 bases; unmatched junction nucleotides: 12. The CDR3 contains 17 residues. CDR3 bases: TGTGCCAGTAGTTCCGGACAGGGGGCCGCCTATGGTTCACCCCTCCACTTT. Residues: CASSSGQGAAYGSPLHF. Full variable domain (rest looked up from reference TRBV19 and TRBJ1-6): DGGITQSPKYLFRKEGQNVTLSCEQNLNHDAMYWYRQDPGQGLRLIYYSQIVNDFQKGDIAEGYSVSREKKESFPLTVTSAQKNPTAFYLCASSSGQGAAYGSPLHFGNGTRLTVT.

The table lists this clonotype with many counts. The conserved phenylalanine or tryptophan is not found at the CDR3 terminus, so this likely reflects a read error. The DNA is omitted, as the CDR3 cannot be located on it reliably, and the CDR3 follows TCRdb's listing. This chain connects TRBV6-1 to TRBJ2-7; the table's D gene call, TRBD1, was not cross checked with the DNA. The CDR3 region is 9 residues in length, termini included. Looked up from germline, CDR1 is MNHNS and CDR2 is SASEGT. The CDR3 loop is CASGLGPHS.

A remark on this clonotype: This may stem from a read error, because a much larger clone lies one nucleotide away. The CDR3 carries no conserved terminal phenylalanine or tryptophan, so it likely arises from a read error. This rearrangement joins TRBV7-2 to TRBJ1-2; TRBD1 agrees at 8 bases. This CDR3 is 14 amino acids long. The germline gives CDR1 SGHTA, CDR2 FQGNSA. The trim removed 5 bases at V and 1 base at J, leaving 3 bases unmatched. DNA for the CDR3: TGTGCCAGCAGCCGGACAGGGAATAACTATGGCTACACCTCC. This sequence encodes CASSRTGNNYGYTS.

As to this clonotype: A much larger clonotype is one base distant, so this may be a read error. The chain links TRBV19 to TRBJ2-5; the match to TRBD2 covers 8 bases. Germline trimming cut 7 bases from V and 5 bases from J; bases unmatched to any gene: 9. This CDR3 is 14 amino acids long. From germline, CDR1 is LNHDA and CDR2 SQIVND (reference sequence). For the CDR3, the DNA is TGTGCCAGTAAACCAGCGGGAGCTGGGGAGACCCAGTACTTC. It specifies CASKPAGAGETQYF.

Many counts were recorded for this clonotype. This chain uses TRBV12-3 or TRBV12-4 with TRBJ1-4; 8 bases agree with TRBD1. The CDR3 sequence is 14 residues long. Germline trimming cut 5 bases from V and 8 bases from J; bases unmatched to any gene: 7. The CDR3 DNA sequence: TGTGCCAGCAGTAAACAGGGGGTGGGCGAAAAACTGTTTTTT. Its translation is CASSKQGVGEKLFF.

This clonotype was counted at least ten times. At one end, the junction sequence differs from germline, possibly due to a read error. The V call is TRBV2, the J call TRBJ2-2; TRBD2 matches 9 bases. This CDR3 has 17 amino acids. Germline V gene lookup returns CDR1 SNHLY and CDR2 FYNNEI. The CDR3, as DNA: TGTGCCAGTCTAACTAGCGGGCCGGAAAGGAACATCGGGGAGCTGTTTTTT. Translating it yields CASLTSGPERNIGELFF.

Worth noting for this clonotype: This could be a read error, since a much larger clone is one nucleotide away. This chain uses TRBV29-1 with TRBJ2-2; tentatively, D is TRBD2 (5 bases). CDR3 length: 13 residues. Germline loops: CDR1 SQVTM, CDR2 ANQGSEA. The DNA for the CDR3 is TGCAGCGTCGGCCACACGAACACCGGGAAGCTGTTTTTT. Its translation is CSVGHTNTGKLFF.

Many counts were recorded for this clonotype. V is TRBV28 and J is TRBJ1-2; possibly TRBD1 for D (5 bases). V dropped 6 bases and J dropped 6 bases, with 17 bases sitting between them. The CDR3 totals 14 residues. CDR1 MDHEN and CDR2 SYDVKM come from the germline V gene. The CDR3 is CASRPVAGRDGYTF. The CDR3, as DNA: TGTGCCAGCAGACCCGTGGCAGGGAGGGATGGCTACACCTTC.

This clonotype was detected many times. This CDR3 is CASSPLPAGANSPLHF. CDR3 bases: TGTGCCAGCAGCCCTCTTCCTGCAGGCGCTAATTCACCCCTCCACTTT. The chain employs TRBV28 and TRBJ1-6, with D hard to call. V lost 6 bases and J 6 bases, leaving 18 bases between the germline ends. Per germline, CDR1 MDHEN and CDR2 SYDVKM. The CDR3 is 16 residues long.

This clonotype was seen a handful of times. The rearrangement uses TRBV7-9 and TRBJ2-7; possibly TRBD2 for D (6 bases). The V end was cut by 6 bases, the J end by 6 bases, with 15 bases between. Germline assignment: CDR1 SEHNR and CDR2 FQNEAQ (reference sequence). The CDR3 is 13 residues long. Here the CDR3 reads CASSWAGGVEQYF. CDR3 in DNA: TGTGCCAGCAGTTGGGCCGGAGGGGTCGAGCAGTACTTC.

This clonotype was counted a single time. The chain combines TRBV27 with TRBJ1-6; 7 bases align to TRBD1. This CDR3 is built from 17 residues. Germline CDR1 is MNHEY and CDR2 is SMNVEV (reference sequence). The trim removed 1 base at V and 9 bases at J, leaving 12 bases unmatched. Here the CDR3 reads CASSLLNRGQAASPLHF. The CDR3, as DNA: TGTGCCAGCAGTTTATTGAACAGGGGCCAAGCGGCTTCACCCCTCCACTTT.

As regards this clonotype: This may be a read error, as it is one base from a much larger clone. No conserved phenylalanine or tryptophan ends this CDR3, so it is likely a read error. The DNA is omitted, as the CDR3 cannot be located on it reliably, and the CDR3 follows TCRdb's listing. The V call is TRBV29-1, the J call TRBJ2-5; the listed D gene, TRBD2, was not tested against the DNA. The CDR3 is 11 residues long, counting both termini. Germline values: CDR1 SQVTM, CDR2 ANQGSEA. CDR3 sequence: CSVDLGGAMTL.

This clonotype was counted between two and nine times. The rearrangement uses TRBV7-9 and TRBJ1-4, with 7 positions matching TRBD1. This CDR3 is built from 16 residues. The germline gives CDR1 SEHNR, CDR2 FQNEAQ (reference sequence). V trimming: 2 bases; J trimming: 7 bases; junction bases outside the gene matches: 10. The CDR3 DNA sequence: TGTGCCAGCAGCTTACTCGGACAGGTCGGAGGTGAAAAACTGTTTTTT. It is translated as CASSLLGQVGGEKLFF. The full variable domain, its missing parts supplied by reference TRBV7-9 and TRBJ1-4, is DTGVSQNPRHKITKRGQNVTFRCDPISEHNRLYWYRQTLGQGPEFLTYFQNEAQLEKSRLLSDRFSAERPKGSFSTLEIQRTEQGDSAMYLCASSLLGQVGGEKLFFGSGTQLSVL.

V usage is TRBV14 and J usage is TRBJ2-5; possible D gene TRBD2, 6 bases. The CDR3 spans 15 residues. The germline V gene encodes CDR1 SGHDN and CDR2 FVKESK. V dropped 6 bases and J dropped 2 bases, with 16 bases sitting between them. Here the CDR3 DNA reads TGTGCCAGCAGTAAGGGACTTGGATCTCAAGAGACCCAGTACTTC. Protein sequence: CASSKGLGSQETQYF.

As for this clonotype: One junction end disagrees with the germline gene, perhaps due to a read error. This chain joins TRBV6-4 and TRBJ2-7, with 7 bases that match TRBD2. From germline, CDR1 is MRHNA and CDR2 SNTAGT. The CDR3 covers 16 residues. CDR3 in amino acids: CASSYSIGGNSYEQYF. The CDR3 DNA reads TGTGCCAGCAGTTACTCGATCGGGGGGAATTCCTACGAGCAGTACTTC.

This clonotype was seen ten or more times. V is TRBV3-1 and J is TRBJ2-5; no firm D call. The CDR3 sequence is 13 residues long. From germline, CDR1 is LGHDT and CDR2 YNNKEL (reference sequence). V dropped 2 bases and J dropped 2 bases, with 6 bases sitting between them. The CDR3 spells CASSQMVQETQYF. CDR3 nucleotide sequence: TGTGCCAGCAGCCAAATGGTTCAAGAGACCCAGTACTTC.

This clonotype came up a few times. The V and J genes are TRBV9 and TRBJ2-7; possible D gene TRBD1, 6 bases. The CDR3 loop spans 13 amino acids. Germline V gene sequence: CDR1 SGDLS, CDR2 YYNGEE. V was cut by 0 bases and J by 6 bases, with 10 bases left in between. This CDR3 is CASSVVWGREQYF. The CDR3 coding sequence is TGTGCCAGCAGCGTAGTTTGGGGGCGCGAGCAGTACTTC.

About this clonotype: Compared with germline, one end of the junction differs, possibly owing to a read error. The J gene is TRBJ1-1, the V gene TRBV6-9; possible D gene TRBD1, 6 bases. Germline V gene sequence: CDR1 MNHGY, CDR2 SVAAGI. There are 17 residues in the CDR3. The CDR3 region is CASSYGPGEGVDTETFF. CDR3 coding DNA: TGTGCCAGCAGTTACGGACCGGGAGAGGGGGTGGACACTGAAACTTTCTTT.

This clonotype turned up a few times. J is TRBJ2-1 and V is TRBV6-5, with no clear D. Germline V gene sequence: CDR1 MNHEY, CDR2 SVGAGI. CDR3 length: 13 amino acids. V was pared by 2 bases and J by 4 bases, with 6 bases between. The CDR3 is CASSYRQYNEQFF. The CDR3 DNA reads as TGTGCCAGCAGTTACCGTCAATACAATGAGCAGTTCTTC.

This clonotype was seen at least ten times. The chain links TRBV27 to TRBJ2-3, with 7 bases fitting TRBD1. CDR3 size: 15 residues. Germline V CDR1 and CDR2: MNHEY, SMNVEV (reference sequence). The V and J ends lost 8 bases and 4 bases, in that order; junction bases with no gene match: 12. The CDR3 DNA sequence: TGTGCCAGCGGTGAACAGGGGTTGGGGGCAGATACGCAGTATTTT. This sequence encodes CASGEQGLGADTQYF.

This clonotype showed up many times. The chain joins TRBV2 to TRBJ1-2, with 9 bases aligning to TRBD1. Trimming cost V 6 bases and J 4 bases; bases outside gene matches: 9. The V gene's germline CDR1 is SNHLY and CDR2 FYNNEI. The CDR3 extends over 15 amino acids. Here the CDR3 DNA reads TGTGCCAGCAGGACCGGACAGGGGATGAGCTATGGCTACACCTTC. This codes for CASRTGQGMSYGYTF. The full variable domain, rest sourced from reference TRBV2 and TRBJ1-2, is EPEVTQTPSHQVTQMGQEVILRCVPISNHLYFYWYRQILGQKVEFLVSFYNNEISEKSEIFDDQFSVERPDGSNFTLKIRSTKLEDSAMYFCASRTGQGMSYGYTFGSGTRLTVV.

Many counts were recorded for this clonotype. V usage is TRBV11-2 and J usage is TRBJ2-7, with 11 positions matching TRBD2. Germline assignment: CDR1 SGHAT and CDR2 FQNNGV. CDR3 length equals 14 residues. With V trimmed by 5 bases and J by 2 bases, 2 bases remained unmatched. This CDR3 is CASSGGLAAYEQYF. The DNA of the CDR3 is TGTGCCAGCAGCGGGGGACTAGCGGCCTACGAGCAGTACTTC. The full variable domain, with the rest looked up from reference TRBV11-2 and TRBJ2-7, is EAGVAQSPRYKIIEKRQSVAFWCNPISGHATLYWYQQILGQGPKLLIQFQNNGVVDDSQLPKDRFSAERLKGVDSTLKIQPAKLEDSAVYLCASSGGLAAYEQYFGPGTRLTVT.

The DNA for the CDR3 is TGCGCCAGCAGCTTTTCTAGCGGGAGTGCCACATATGAGCAGTTCTTC. Its translation: CASSFSSGSATYEQFF. The gene calls are TRBV5-1 and TRBJ2-1, with TRBD2 matching 10 bases. CDR1 SGHRS and CDR2 YFSETQ come from the germline V gene. The CDR3 sequence is 16 residues long. With 2 bases clipped from V and 8 bases from J, the junction kept 10 bases outside the gene matches.

This clonotype came up many times. This rearrangement joins TRBV27 to TRBJ2-5, with TRBD2 matching over 8 bases. CDR1 and CDR2 from the germline V gene are MNHEY and SMNVEV (reference sequence). With V trimmed by 4 bases and J by 4 bases, 2 bases remained unmatched. The CDR3 is made up of 13 amino acids. The CDR3 DNA reads TGTGCCAGCAGTTCCCTAGCGGGAGAGACCCAGTACTTC. The encoded protein is CASSSLAGETQYF.

DNA of the CDR3: TGTGCCAGCAGCTTGGATGGCAGGATGATGAACACTGAAGCTTTCTTT. Residues: CASSLDGRMMNTEAFF. V and J are TRBV5-6 and TRBJ1-1; D gene uncertain. The CDR3 has 16 amino acids. Trimming took off 0 bases at V and 0 bases at J, with 12 bases between the two ends. Germline CDR1 is SGHDT and CDR2 is YYEEEE.

This clonotype was seen a handful of times. A much more abundant neighbour one base away suggests this may be a read error. The chain combines TRBV15 with TRBJ1-1, with 7 bases that match TRBD1. The CDR3 spans 14 residues. Per the germline V gene, CDR1 is LNHNV and CDR2 is YYDKDF (reference sequence). CDR3 nucleotide sequence: TGTGCCGCCAGCATAAGACAGGGTGCGGCTGAAGCTTTCTTT. Protein sequence: CAASIRQGAAEAFF.

This clonotype was observed a handful of times. This chain links TRBV18 with TRBJ1-1; TRBD1 might be the D (5 bases). This CDR3 is 14 amino acids long. Germline V gene sequence: CDR1 KGHSH, CDR2 LQKENI. V dropped 2 bases and J dropped 3 bases, with 10 bases sitting between them. CDR3 coding DNA: TGTGCCAGCTCACCAGAGGAGGGGTACACTGAAGCTTTCTTT. Residues: CASSPEEGYTEAFF.